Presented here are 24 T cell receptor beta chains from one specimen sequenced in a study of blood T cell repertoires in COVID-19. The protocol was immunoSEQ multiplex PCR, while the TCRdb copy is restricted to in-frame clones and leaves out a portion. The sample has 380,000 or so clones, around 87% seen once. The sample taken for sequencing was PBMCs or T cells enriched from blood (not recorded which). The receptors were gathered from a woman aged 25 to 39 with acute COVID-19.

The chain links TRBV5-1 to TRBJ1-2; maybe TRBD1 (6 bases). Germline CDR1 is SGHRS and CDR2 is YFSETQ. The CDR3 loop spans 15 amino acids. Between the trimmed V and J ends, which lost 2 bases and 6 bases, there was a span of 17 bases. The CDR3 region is CASSFGVGAQNGYTF. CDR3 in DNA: TGCGCCAGCAGCTTCGGGGTGGGGGCTCAGAATGGCTACACCTTC.

DNA of the CDR3: TGTGCCAGCAGCCAAGGGAATATAGACAGATTCTATGGCTACACCTTC. This sequence encodes CASSQGNIDRFYGYTF. This chain connects TRBV3-1 (or the pseudogene TRBV3-2) to TRBJ1-2; a weak D match, TRBD1 (5 bases). The CDR3 has 16 amino acids. Germline V gene lookup returns CDR1 LGHDT and CDR2 YNNKEL (reference sequence). V was pared by 1 base and J by 4 bases, with 16 bases between.

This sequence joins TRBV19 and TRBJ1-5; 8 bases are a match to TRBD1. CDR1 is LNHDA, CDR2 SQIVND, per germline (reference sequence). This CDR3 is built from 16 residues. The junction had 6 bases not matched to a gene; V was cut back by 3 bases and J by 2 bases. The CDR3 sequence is CASSIGQGLGNQPQHF. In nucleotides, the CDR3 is TGTGCCAGTAGTATCGGACAGGGTTTAGGCAATCAGCCCCAGCATTTT.

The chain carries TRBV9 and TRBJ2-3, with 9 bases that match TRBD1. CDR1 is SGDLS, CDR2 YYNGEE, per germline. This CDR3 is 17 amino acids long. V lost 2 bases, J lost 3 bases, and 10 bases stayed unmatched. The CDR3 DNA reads TGTGCCAGCAGCGTCCCCGGACAGGGGCCCTTTACAGATACGCAGTATTTT. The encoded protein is CASSVPGQGPFTDTQYF.

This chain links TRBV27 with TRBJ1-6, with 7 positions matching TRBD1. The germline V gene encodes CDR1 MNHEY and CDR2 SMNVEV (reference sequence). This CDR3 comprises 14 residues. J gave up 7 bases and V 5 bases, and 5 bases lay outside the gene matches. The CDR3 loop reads CASSDRAGNSPLHF. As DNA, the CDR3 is TGTGCCAGCAGTGACAGGGCGGGGAATTCACCCCTCCACTTT.

As DNA, the CDR3 is TGTGCCTGGAGTGTTGGGGGGGTCGACACTGAAGCTTTCTTT. Protein: CAWSVGGVDTEAFF. The genes are TRBV30 and TRBJ1-1; D may be TRBD1 (5 bases). This CDR3 contains 14 residues. The ends were cut back, 0 bases at V and 3 bases at J, with 11 bases in the middle. Germline values: CDR1 GTSNPN, CDR2 SVGIG (reference sequence).

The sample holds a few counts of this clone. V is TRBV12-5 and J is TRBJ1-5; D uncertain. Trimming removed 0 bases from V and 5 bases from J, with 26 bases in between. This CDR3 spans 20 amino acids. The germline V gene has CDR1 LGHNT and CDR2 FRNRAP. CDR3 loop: CASGLVPDGEPLSDHQPQHF. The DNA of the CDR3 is TGTGCTAGTGGTTTGGTACCCGACGGCGAACCACTATCCGACCATCAGCCCCAGCATTTT. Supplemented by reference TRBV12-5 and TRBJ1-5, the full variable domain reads DARVTQTPRHKVTEMGQEVTMRCQPILGHNTVFWYRQTMMQGLELLAYFRNRAPLDDSGMPKDRFSAEMPDATLATLKIQPSEPRDSAVYFCASGLVPDGEPLSDHQPQHFGDGTRLSIL.

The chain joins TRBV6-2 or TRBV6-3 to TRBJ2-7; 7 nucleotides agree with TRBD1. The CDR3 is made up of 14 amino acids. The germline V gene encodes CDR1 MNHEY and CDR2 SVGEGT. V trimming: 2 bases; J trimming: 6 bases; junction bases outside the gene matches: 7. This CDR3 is CASSYRRQGLEQYF. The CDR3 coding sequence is TGTGCCAGCAGTTACCGGAGACAGGGTCTCGAGCAGTACTTC.

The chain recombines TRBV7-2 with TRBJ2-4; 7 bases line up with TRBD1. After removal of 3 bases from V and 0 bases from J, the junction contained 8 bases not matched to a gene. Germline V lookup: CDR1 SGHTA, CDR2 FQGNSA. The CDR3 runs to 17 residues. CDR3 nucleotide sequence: TGTGCCAGCAGCTTGAGTGGACAGGCACCAGCCAAAAACATTCAGTACTTC. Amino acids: CASSLSGQAPAKNIQYF.

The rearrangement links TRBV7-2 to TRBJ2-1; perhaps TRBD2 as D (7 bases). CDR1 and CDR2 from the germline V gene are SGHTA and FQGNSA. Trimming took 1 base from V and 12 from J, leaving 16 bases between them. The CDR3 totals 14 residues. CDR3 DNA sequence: TGTGCCAGCAGCTTAGGTGGCGGGGGCCGGGGGCAGTTCTTC. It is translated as CASSLGGGGRGQFF.

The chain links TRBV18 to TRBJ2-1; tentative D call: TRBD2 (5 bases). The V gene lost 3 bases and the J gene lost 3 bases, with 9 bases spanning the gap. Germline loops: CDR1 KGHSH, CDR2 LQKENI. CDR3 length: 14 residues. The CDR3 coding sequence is TGTGCCAGCTCACCCGCCCGGGACTACAATGAGCAGTTCTTC. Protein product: CASSPARDYNEQFF.

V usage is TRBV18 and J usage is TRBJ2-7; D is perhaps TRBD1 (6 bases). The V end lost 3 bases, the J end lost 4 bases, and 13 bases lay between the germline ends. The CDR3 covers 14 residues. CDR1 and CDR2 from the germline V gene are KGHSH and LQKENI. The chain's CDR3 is CASSPSGTTYEQYF. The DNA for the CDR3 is TGTGCCAGCTCACCTTCCGGGACAACGTACGAGCAGTACTTC.

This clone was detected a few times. DNA for the CDR3: TGCGCCAGCAGCTTACAACCGGGACAGCGAGAGACCCAGTACTTC. Its protein product is CASSLQPGQRETQYF. The chain combines TRBV5-1 with TRBJ2-5, with TRBD1 matching over 7 bases. This CDR3 comprises 15 residues. CDR1 is SGHRS, CDR2 YFSETQ, per germline. V shed 2 bases and J 4 bases; nucleotides not matched to a gene: 8.

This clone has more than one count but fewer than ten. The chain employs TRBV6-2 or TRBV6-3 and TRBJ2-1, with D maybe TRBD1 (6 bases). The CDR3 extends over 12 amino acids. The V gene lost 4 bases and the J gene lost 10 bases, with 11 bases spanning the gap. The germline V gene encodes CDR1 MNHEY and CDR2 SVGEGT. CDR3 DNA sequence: TGTGCCAGCAGTTTTGTGGGGGCCGAGCAGTTCTTC. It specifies CASSFVGAEQFF.

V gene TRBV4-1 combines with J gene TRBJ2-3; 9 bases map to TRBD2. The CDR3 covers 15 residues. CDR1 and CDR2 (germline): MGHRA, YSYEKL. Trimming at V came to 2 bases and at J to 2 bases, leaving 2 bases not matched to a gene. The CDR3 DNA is TGCGCCAGCAGCCAACTAGCGGGGATCACAGATACGCAGTATTTT. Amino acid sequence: CASSQLAGITDTQYF.

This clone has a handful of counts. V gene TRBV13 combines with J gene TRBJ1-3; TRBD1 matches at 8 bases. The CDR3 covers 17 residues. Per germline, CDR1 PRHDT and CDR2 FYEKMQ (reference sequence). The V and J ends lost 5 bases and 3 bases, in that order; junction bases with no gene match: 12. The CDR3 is CASSPPRQGASGNTIYF. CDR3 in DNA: TGTGCCAGCAGCCCACCCAGGCAGGGGGCGAGTGGAAACACCATATATTTT.

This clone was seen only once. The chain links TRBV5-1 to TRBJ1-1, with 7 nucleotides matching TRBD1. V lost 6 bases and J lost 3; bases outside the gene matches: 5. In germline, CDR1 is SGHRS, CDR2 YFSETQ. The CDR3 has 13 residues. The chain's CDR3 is CASNLDRDTEAFF. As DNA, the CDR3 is TGCGCCAGCAACCTTGACAGGGACACTGAAGCTTTCTTT.

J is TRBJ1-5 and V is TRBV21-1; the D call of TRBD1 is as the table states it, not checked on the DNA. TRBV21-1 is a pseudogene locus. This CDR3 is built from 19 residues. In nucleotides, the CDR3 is TGTGCCAGCAGCAAAGCAATGCAGACACAGGGGGGCCCCAATCAGCCCCAGCATTTT. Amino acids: CASSKAMQTQGGPNQPQHF.

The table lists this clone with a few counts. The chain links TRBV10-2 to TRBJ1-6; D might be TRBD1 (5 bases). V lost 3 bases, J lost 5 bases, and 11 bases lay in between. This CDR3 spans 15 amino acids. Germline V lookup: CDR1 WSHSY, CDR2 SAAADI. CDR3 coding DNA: TGCGCCAGCAGTGAACGCCAGGGCAATAATTCACCCCTCCACTTT. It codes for CASSERQGNNSPLHF.

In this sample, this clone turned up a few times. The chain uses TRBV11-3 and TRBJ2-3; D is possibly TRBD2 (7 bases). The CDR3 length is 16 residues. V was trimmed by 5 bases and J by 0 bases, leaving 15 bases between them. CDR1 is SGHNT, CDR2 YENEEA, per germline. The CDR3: CASSIGGGVSTDTQYF. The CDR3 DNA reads TGTGCCAGCAGCATAGGAGGGGGGGTGAGCACAGATACGCAGTATTTT.

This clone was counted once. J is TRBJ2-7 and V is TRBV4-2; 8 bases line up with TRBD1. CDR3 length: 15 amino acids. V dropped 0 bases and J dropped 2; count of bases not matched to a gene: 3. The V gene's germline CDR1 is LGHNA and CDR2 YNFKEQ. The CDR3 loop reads CASSQEPGGAYEQYF. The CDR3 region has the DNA TGTGCCAGCAGCCAAGAGCCAGGGGGCGCCTACGAGCAGTACTTC.

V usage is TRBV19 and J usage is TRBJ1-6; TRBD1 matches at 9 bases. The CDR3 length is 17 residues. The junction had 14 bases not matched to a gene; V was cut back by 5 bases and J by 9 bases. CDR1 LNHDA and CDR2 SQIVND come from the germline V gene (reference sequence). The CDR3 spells CASSGTGSTTLSSPLHF. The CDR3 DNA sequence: TGTGCCAGTAGTGGGACAGGGTCGACGACTCTGTCTTCACCCCTCCACTTT.

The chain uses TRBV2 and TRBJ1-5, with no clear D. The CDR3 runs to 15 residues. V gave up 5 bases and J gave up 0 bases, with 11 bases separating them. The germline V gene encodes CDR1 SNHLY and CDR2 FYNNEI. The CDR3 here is CASSPTEFSNQPQHF. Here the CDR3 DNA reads TGTGCCAGCAGTCCAACAGAATTTAGCAATCAGCCCCAGCATTTT. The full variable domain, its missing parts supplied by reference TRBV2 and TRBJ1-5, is EPEVTQTPSHQVTQMGQEVILRCVPISNHLYFYWYRQILGQKVEFLVSFYNNEISEKSEIFDDQFSVERPDGSNFTLKIRSTKLEDSAMYFCASSPTEFSNQPQHFGDGTRLSIL.

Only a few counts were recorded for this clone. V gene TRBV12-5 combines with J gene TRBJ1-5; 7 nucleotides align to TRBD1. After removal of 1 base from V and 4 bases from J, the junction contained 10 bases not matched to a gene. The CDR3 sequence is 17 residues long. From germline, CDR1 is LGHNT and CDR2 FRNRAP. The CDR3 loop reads CASGLDLQGGFNQPQHF. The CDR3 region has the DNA TGTGCTAGTGGTTTGGACCTCCAGGGGGGATTTAATCAGCCCCAGCATTTT.